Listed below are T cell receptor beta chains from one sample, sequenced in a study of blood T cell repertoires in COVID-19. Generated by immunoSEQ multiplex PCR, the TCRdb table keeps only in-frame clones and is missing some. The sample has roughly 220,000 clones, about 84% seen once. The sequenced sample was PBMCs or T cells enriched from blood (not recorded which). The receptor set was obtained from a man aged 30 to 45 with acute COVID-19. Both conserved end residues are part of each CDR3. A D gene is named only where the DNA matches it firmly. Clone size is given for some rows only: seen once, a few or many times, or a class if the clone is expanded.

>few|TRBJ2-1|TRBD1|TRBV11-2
CASSLGQGNEQFF
TGTGCCAGCAGCCTCGGACAGGGCAATGAGCAGTTCTTC
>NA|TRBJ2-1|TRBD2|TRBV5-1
CASSPGGPYNEQFF
TGCGCCAGCAGCCCGGGGGGGCCCTACAATGAGCAGTTCTTC
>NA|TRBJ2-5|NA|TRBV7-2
CASSLGSGIEETQYF
TGTGCCAGCAGCTTAGGGTCAGGGATTGAAGAGACCCAGTACTTC
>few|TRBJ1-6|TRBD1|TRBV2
CASSAGTGTGPLHF
TGTGCCAGCAGCGCCGGGACAGGGACAGGACCCCTCCACTTT
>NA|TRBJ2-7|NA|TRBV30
CAWSITFGGGPYEQYF
TGTGCCTGGAGTATAACATTTGGGGGGGGCCCCTACGAGCAGTACTTC
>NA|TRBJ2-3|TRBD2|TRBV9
CASSVIATSGSTDTQYF
TGTGCCAGCAGCGTAATCGCGACTAGCGGAAGCACAGATACGCAGTATTTT
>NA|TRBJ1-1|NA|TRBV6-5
CASSSRTKRYTEAFF
TGTGCCAGCAGTTCCCGGACAAAGCGCTACACTGAAGCTTTCTTT
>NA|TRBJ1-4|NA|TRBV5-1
CASRWGESNEKLFF
TGCGCCAGCCGGTGGGGGGAATCTAATGAAAAACTGTTTTTT
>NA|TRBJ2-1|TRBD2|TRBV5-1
CASSLEVAGAYNEQFF
TGCGCCAGCAGCTTGGAGGTAGCGGGGGCTTACAATGAGCAGTTCTTC
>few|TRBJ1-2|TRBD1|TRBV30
CAWRGDRVPYGYTF
TGTGCCTGGAGGGGAGACAGGGTCCCCTATGGCTACACCTTC
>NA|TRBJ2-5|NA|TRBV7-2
CASSLNPGQETQYF
TGTGCCAGCAGCTTAAACCCGGGCCAAGAGACCCAGTACTTC
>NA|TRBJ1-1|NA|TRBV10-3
CATKTGTSNTEAFF
TGTGCCACCAAGACCGGGACATCGAACACTGAAGCTTTCTTT
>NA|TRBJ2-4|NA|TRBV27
CASSFAEDKIAKNIQYF
TGTGCCAGCAGTTTCGCTGAGGATAAGATAGCCAAAAACATTCAGTACTTC
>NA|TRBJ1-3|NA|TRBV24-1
CATSKGNTIYF
TGTGCCACCAGCAAAGGAAACACCATATATTTT
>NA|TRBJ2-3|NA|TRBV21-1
CASSKQGSAQVYTQYF
TGTGCCAGCAGCAAACAGGGGTCAGCGCAGGTGTATACGCAGTATTTT
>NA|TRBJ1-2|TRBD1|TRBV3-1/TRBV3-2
CASSQGGTVYGYTF
TGTGCCAGCAGCCAAGGGGGGACAGTCTATGGCTACACCTTC
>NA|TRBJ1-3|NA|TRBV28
CASTLQGVGNTIYF
TGTGCCAGCACGCTACAAGGGGTCGGAAACACCATATATTTT
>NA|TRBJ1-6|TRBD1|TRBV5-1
CASSLGQGYNSPLHF
TGCGCCAGCAGCTTGGGACAGGGGTATAATTCACCCCTCCACTTT
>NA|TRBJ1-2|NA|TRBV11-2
CASSLASGTYSNYGYTF
TGTGCCAGCAGCTTAGCCTCCGGGACTTATAGTAACTATGGCTACACCTTC
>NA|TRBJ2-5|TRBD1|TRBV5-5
CASSLITGDEETQYF
TGTGCCAGCAGCTTGATCACAGGGGACGAAGAGACCCAGTACTTC
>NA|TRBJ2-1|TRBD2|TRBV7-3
CASSPGGGGNEQFF
TGTGCCAGCAGCCCCGGTGGGGGGGGAAATGAGCAGTTCTTC
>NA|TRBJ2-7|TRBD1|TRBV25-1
CASSEWAGGGEQYF
TGTGCCAGCAGTGAATGGGCAGGGGGCGGAGAGCAGTACTTC
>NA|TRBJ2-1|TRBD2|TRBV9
CASSPQTSGESNYEQFF
TGTGCCAGCAGCCCCCAGACTAGCGGGGAATCGAACTATGAGCAGTTCTTC
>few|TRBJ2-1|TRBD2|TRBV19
CASKQLAGEYNEQFF
TGTGCCAGTAAGCAACTAGCGGGAGAATACAATGAGCAGTTCTTC
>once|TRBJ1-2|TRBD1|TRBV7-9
CASSLVGQGPNYGYTF
TGTGCCAGCAGCTTAGTTGGACAGGGGCCCAACTATGGCTACACCTTC
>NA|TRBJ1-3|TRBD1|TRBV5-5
CASSPRGTVRNTIYF
TGTGCCAGCAGCCCCCGGGGGACAGTTAGAAACACCATATATTTT
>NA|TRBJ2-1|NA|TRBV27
CASSPRDRGSSGGYSYNEQFF
TGTGCCAGCAGTCCCCGGGACAGGGGGTCTAGCGGGGGGTACTCCTACAATGAGCAGTTCTTC
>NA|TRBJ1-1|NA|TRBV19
CASSSILETEAFF
TGTGCCAGTTCGTCCATCCTGGAGACTGAAGCTTTCTTT
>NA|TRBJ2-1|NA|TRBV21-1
CASSKVSGTVKNEQFF
TGTGCCAGCAGCAAGGTGTCCGGGACAGTTAAAAATGAGCAGTTCTTC
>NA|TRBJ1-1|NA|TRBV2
CASSNTGRETFF
TGTGCCAGCAGTAATACAGGGAGGGAAACTTTCTTT
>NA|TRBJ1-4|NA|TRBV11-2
CASCNLQGTNEKLFF
TGTGCCAGCTGTAACCTACAGGGAACTAATGAAAAACTGTTTTTT
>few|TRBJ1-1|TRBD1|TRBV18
CASSQGQGAKYTEAFF
TGTGCCAGCTCACAAGGACAGGGGGCAAAGTACACTGAAGCTTTCTTT
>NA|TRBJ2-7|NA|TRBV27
CASSSGFERAEYF
TGTGCCAGCAGTTCGGGGTTCGAAAGGGCTGAGTACTTC
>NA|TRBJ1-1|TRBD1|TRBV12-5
CASGSTGGRTNTEAFF
TGTGCTAGTGGGTCCACAGGGGGCAGAACTAACACTGAAGCTTTCTTT
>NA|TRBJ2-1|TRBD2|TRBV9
CASSVTGGQYNEQFF
TGTGCCAGCAGCGTTACGGGGGGGCAATACAATGAGCAGTTCTTC
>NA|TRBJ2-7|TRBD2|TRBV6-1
CASSERLAGAYEQYF
TGTGCCAGCAGTGAACGGCTAGCGGGGGCCTACGAGCAGTACTTC
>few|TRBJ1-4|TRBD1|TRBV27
CASSSLGDRDEKLFF
TGTGCCAGCAGTTCCCTGGGGGACAGGGATGAAAAACTGTTTTTT
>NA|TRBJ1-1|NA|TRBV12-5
CASGLTLDSPEAFF
TGTGCTAGTGGTTTAACCCTCGACAGCCCTGAAGCTTTCTTT
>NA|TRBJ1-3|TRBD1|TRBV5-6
CASSPTTGGSGNTIYF
TGTGCCAGCAGCCCGACGACAGGGGGCTCTGGAAACACCATATATTTT
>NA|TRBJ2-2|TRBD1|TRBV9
CASSGGQGVSGELFF
TGTGCCAGCAGCGGGGGACAGGGGGTATCCGGGGAGCTGTTTTTT
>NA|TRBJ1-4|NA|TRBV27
CASSYSRGWQEKLFF
TGTGCCAGCAGTTATTCCAGGGGATGGCAAGAAAAACTGTTTTTT
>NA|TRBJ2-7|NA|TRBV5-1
CASSGDNIHEQYF
TGCGCCAGCAGCGGCGACAATATCCACGAGCAGTACTTC
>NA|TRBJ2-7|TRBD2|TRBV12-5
CASARSGGAYEQYF
TGTGCTAGTGCCCGTAGCGGGGGGGCCTACGAGCAGTACTTC